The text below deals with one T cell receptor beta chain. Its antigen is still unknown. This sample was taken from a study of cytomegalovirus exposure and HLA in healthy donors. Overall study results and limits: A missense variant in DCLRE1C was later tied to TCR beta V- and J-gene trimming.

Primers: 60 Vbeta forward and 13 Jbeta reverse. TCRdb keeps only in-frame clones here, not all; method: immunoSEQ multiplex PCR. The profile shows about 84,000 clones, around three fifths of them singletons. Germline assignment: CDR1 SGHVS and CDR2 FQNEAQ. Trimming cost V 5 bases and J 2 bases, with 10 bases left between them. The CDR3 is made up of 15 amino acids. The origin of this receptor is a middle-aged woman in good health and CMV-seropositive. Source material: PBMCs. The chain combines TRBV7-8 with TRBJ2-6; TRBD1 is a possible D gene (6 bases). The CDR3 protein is CASSQGGTGANVLTF. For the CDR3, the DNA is TGTGCCAGCAGCCAAGGGGGTACTGGGGCCAACGTCCTGACTTTC.